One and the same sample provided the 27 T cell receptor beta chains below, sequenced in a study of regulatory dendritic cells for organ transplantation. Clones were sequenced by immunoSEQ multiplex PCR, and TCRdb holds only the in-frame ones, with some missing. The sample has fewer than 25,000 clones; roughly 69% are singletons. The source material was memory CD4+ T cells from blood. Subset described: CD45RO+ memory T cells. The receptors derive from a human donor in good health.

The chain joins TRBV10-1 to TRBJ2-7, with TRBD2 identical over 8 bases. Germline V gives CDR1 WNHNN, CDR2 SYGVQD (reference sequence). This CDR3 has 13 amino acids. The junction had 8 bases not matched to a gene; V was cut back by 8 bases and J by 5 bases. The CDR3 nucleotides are TGCGCCAGCCTTACTAGCGGTGCGAACGAGCAGTACTTC. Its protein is CASLTSGANEQYF.

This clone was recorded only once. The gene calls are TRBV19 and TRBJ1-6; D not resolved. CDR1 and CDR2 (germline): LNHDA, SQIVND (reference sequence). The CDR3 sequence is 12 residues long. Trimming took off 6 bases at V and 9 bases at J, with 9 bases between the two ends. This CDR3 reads CASSPSRSPLHF. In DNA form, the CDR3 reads TGTGCCAGTAGCCCCAGTCGTTCACCCCTCCACTTT.

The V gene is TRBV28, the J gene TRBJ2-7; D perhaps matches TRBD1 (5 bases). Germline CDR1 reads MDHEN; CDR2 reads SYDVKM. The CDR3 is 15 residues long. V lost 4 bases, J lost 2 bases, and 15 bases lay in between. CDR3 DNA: TGTGCCAGCAGTTCCCCCGGACAAGGGGCCTACGAGCAGTACTTC. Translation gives CASSSPGQGAYEQYF.

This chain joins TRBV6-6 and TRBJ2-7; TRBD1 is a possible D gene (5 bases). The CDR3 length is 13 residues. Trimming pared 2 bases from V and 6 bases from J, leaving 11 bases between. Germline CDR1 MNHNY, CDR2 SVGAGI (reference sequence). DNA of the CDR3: TGTGCCAGCAGTTACCCCGACAGTACCGAGCAGTACTTC. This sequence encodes CASSYPDSTEQYF.

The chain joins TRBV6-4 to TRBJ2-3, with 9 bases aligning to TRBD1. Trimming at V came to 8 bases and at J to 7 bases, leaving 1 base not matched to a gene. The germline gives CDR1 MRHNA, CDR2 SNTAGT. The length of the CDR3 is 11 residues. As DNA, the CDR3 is TGTGCCAGCGGGACAGGGAATACGCAGTATTTT. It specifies CASGTGNTQYF.

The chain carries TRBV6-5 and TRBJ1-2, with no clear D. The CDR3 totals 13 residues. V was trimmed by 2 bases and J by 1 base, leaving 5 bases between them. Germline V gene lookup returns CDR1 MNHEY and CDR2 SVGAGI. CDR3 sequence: CASSYQVNYGYTF. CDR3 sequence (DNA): TGTGCCAGCAGTTACCAGGTTAACTATGGCTACACCTTC.

The CDR3 reads CASSLSSSGGGRETQYF. The CDR3 DNA reads as TGCGCCAGCAGCTTGTCGTCTAGCGGGGGGGGACGAGAGACCCAGTACTTC. The rearrangement joins TRBV5-1 to TRBJ2-5, with 12 nucleotides matching TRBD2. Germline CDR1 SGHRS, CDR2 YFSETQ. V gave up 1 base and J gave up 4 bases; unmatched junction bases: 8. CDR3 size: 17 residues.

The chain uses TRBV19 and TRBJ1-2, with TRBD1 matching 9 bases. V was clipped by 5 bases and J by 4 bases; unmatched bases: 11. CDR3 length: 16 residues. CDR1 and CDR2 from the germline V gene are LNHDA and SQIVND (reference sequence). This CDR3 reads CASSSGQGGEGYGYTF. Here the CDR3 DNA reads TGTGCCAGTAGTTCGGGACAGGGAGGTGAGGGCTATGGCTACACCTTC. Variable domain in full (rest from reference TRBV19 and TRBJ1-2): DGGITQSPKYLFRKEGQNVTLSCEQNLNHDAMYWYRQDPGQGLRLIYYSQIVNDFQKGDIAEGYSVSREKKESFPLTVTSAQKNPTAFYLCASSSGQGGEGYGYTFGSGTRLTVV.

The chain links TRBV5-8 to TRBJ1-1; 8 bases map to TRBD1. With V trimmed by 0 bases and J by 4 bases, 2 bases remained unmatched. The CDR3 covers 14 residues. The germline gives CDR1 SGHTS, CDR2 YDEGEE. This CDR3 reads CASSLAGGGTEAFF. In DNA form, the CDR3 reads TGTGCCAGCAGCTTGGCAGGGGGCGGCACTGAAGCTTTCTTT.

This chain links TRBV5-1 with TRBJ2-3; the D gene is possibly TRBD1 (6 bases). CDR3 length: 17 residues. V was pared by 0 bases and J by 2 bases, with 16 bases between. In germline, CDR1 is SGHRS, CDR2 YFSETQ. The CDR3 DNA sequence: TGCGCCAGCAGCTTGGCGATCTCCGGGACAACCACAGATACGCAGTATTTT. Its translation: CASSLAISGTTTDTQYF. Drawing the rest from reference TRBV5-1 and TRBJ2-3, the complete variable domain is KAGVTQTPRYLIKTRGQQVTLSCSPISGHRSVSWYQQTPGQGLQFLFEYFSETQRNKGNFPGRFSGRQFSNSRSEMNVSTLELGDSALYLCASSLAISGTTTDTQYFGPGTRLTVL.

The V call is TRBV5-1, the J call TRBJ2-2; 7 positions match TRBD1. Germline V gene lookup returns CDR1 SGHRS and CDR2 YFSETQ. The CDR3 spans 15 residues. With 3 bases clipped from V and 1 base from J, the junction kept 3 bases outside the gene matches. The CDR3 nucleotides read TGCGCCAGCAGCTCACAGGGGCTGAACACCGGGGAGCTGTTTTTT. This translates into CASSSQGLNTGELFF.

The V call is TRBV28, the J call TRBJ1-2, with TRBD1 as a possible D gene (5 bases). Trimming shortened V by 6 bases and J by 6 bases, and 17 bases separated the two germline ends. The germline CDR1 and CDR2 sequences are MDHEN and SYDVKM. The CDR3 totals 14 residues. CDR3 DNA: TGTGCCAGCAGCAGCGGGGGGGGTATGGATGGCTACACCTTC. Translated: CASSSGGGMDGYTF.

Here the CDR3 DNA reads TGTGCCAGCAGTCGGGTTGCGGGGGCCGAGCAGTACTTC. Amino acids: CASSRVAGAEQYF. The V call is TRBV6-5, the J call TRBJ2-7; maybe TRBD2 (7 bases). V gave up 5 bases and J gave up 6 bases, with 14 bases separating them. Germline CDR1 reads MNHEY; CDR2 reads SVGAGI. The CDR3 runs to 13 residues.

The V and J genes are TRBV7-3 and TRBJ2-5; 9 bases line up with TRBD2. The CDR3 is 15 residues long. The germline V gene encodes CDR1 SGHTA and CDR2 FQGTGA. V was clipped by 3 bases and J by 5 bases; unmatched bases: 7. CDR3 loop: CASSFGGGASETQYF. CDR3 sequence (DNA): TGTGCCAGCAGCTTTGGCGGGGGGGCCTCGGAGACCCAGTACTTC.

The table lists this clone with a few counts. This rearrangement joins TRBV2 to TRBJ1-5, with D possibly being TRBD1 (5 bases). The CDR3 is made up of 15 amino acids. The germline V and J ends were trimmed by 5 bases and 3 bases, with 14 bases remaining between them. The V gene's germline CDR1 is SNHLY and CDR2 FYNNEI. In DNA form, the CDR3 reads TGTGCCAGCAGTTCAGAGACAGCCTACAATCAGCCCCAGCATTTT. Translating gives CASSSETAYNQPQHF. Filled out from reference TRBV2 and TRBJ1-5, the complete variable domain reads EPEVTQTPSHQVTQMGQEVILRCVPISNHLYFYWYRQILGQKVEFLVSFYNNEISEKSEIFDDQFSVERPDGSNFTLKIRSTKLEDSAMYFCASSSETAYNQPQHFGDGTRLSIL.

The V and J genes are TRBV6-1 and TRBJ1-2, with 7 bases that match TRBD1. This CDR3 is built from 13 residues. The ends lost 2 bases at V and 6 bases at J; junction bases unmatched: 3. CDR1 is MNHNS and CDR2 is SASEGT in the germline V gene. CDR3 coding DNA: TGTGCCAGCAGTGAAACAGGGGAGGATGGCTACACCTTC. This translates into CASSETGEDGYTF.

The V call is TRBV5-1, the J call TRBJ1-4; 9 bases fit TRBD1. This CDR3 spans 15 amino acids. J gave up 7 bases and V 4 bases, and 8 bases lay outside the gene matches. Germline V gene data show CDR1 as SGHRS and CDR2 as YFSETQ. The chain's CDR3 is CASSATGGGGEKLFF. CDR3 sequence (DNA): TGCGCCAGCAGCGCAACAGGGGGCGGGGGTGAAAAACTGTTTTTT.

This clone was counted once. The CDR3 DNA reads TGTGCCAGCAGCGTAACAGCGGGGGGTATGGGGCTGGGGCAGTTCTTC. This encodes CASSVTAGGMGLGQFF. The V gene is TRBV9, the J gene TRBJ2-1; 9 bases match TRBD2. The V segment lost 1 base and the J segment 12 bases; nucleotides outside the gene matches: 14. Germline values: CDR1 SGDLS, CDR2 YYNGEE. The CDR3 consists of 16 residues.

The CDR3 is CASSDGTTLNQPQHF. CDR3 in DNA: TGCGCCAGCAGCGACGGGACAACTCTCAATCAGCCCCAGCATTTT. The chain is built from TRBV5-1 and TRBJ1-5; tentative D call: TRBD1 (6 bases). V was pared by 4 bases and J by 3 bases, with 14 bases between. This CDR3 contains 15 residues. Germline V gene data show CDR1 as SGHRS and CDR2 as YFSETQ.

CDR3 residues: CASSVGTASGPQHF. Here the CDR3 DNA reads TGTGCCAGCAGCGTCGGGACAGCCTCTGGGCCCCAGCATTTT. The chain recombines TRBV9 with TRBJ1-5; 7 bases align to TRBD1. The CDR3 spans 14 residues. In germline, CDR1 is SGDLS, CDR2 YYNGEE. V was clipped by 2 bases and J by 9 bases; unmatched bases: 8.

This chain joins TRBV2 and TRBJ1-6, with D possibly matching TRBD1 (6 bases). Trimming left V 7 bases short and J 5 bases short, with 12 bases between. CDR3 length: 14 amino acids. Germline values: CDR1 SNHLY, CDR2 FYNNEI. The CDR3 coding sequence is TGTGCCAGCAAGGGGGTGGTCAATAATTCACCCCTCCACTTT. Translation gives CASKGVVNNSPLHF.

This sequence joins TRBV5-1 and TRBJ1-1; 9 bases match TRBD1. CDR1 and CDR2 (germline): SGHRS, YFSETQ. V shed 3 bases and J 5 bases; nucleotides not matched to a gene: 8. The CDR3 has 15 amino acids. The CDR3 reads CASSWTGDAETEAFF. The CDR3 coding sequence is TGCGCCAGCAGCTGGACAGGGGATGCTGAGACTGAAGCTTTCTTT.

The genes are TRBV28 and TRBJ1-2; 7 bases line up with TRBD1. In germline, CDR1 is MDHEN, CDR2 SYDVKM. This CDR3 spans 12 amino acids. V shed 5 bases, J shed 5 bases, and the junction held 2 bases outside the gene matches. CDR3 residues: CASSGTEYGYTF. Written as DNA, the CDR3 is TGTGCCAGCAGTGGGACAGAGTATGGCTACACCTTC.

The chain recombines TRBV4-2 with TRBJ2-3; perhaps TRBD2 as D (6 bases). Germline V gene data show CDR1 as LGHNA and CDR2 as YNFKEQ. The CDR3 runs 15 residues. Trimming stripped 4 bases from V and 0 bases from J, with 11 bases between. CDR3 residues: CASSPPSGSTDTQYF. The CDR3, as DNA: TGTGCCAGCAGCCCTCCCAGCGGGAGCACAGATACGCAGTATTTT.

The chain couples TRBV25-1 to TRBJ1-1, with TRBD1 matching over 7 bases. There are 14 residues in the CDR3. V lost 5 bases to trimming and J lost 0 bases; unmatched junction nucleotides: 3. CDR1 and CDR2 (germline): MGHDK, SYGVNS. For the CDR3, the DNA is TGTGCCAGCAGTACAGGGGTAGTGAACACTGAAGCTTTCTTT. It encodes CASSTGVVNTEAFF.

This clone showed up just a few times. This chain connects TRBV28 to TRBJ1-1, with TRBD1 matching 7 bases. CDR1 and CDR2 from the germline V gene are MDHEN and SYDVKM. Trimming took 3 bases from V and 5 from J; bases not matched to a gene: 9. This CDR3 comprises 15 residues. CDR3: CASSFSKGAKTEAFF. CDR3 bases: TGTGCCAGCAGTTTTAGTAAGGGGGCGAAGACTGAAGCTTTCTTT.

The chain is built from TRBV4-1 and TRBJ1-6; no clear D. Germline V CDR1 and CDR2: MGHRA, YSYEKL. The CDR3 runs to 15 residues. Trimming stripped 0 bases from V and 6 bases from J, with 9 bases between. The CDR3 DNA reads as TGCGCCAGCAGCCAAGATACTCGGTTTAATTCACCCCTCCACTTT. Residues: CASSQDTRFNSPLHF.